The 29 T cell receptor beta chains below all came from one sample that was sequenced in a study of breast tumors, draining lymph nodes, adjacent tissues. TCRdb passed the multiplex PCR reads through MiXCR, listing each CDR3 protein once. This sample has over 70,000 distinct CDR3 sequences, with approximately 28% found just once. Breast cancer patients provided tissue from their axillary draining lymph nodes. The sequenced sample consisted of axillary lymph node tissue. Receptor source: a female donor with breast cancer. Some clones in this sample may be carry-over from other donors' samples.

There are many counts of this clonotype. V gene TRBV3-1 combines with J gene TRBJ2-1, with D unresolved. The length of the CDR3 is 16 residues. The germline CDR1 and CDR2 sequences are LGHDT and YNNKEL (reference sequence). The germline V and J ends were trimmed by 0 bases and 3 bases, with 12 bases remaining between them. The CDR3 sequence: CASSQDLALYYNEQFF. CDR3 bases: TGTGCCAGCAGCCAAGATCTTGCACTATACTACAATGAGCAGTTCTTC.

A remark on this clonotype: The junction shows a germline mismatch at one end, possibly a read error. The gene calls are TRBV7-2 and TRBJ1-1; D unresolved. Germline CDR1 is SGHTA and CDR2 is FQGNSA. The CDR3 totals 14 residues. The CDR3 loop is CASSLFSGVTGAFF. CDR3 coding DNA: TGTGCCAGCAGCTTATTTTCTGGGGTCACTGGAGCTTTCTTT. The full variable domain, its missing parts supplied by reference TRBV7-2 and TRBJ1-1, is GAGVSQSPSNKVTEKGKDVELRCDPISGHTALYWYRQSLGQGLEFLIYFQGNSAPDKSGLPSDRFSAERTGGSVSTLTIQRTQQEDSAVYLCASSLFSGVTGAFFGQGTRLTVV.

Comments on this clonotype: A much larger clonotype is one base distant, so this may be a read error. The rearrangement uses TRBV28 and TRBJ1-4, with 7 positions matching TRBD1. Germline CDR1 is MDHEN and CDR2 is SYDVKM. The CDR3 loop spans 12 amino acids. This chain's CDR3 is CAGSIQGEKLFF. As DNA, the CDR3 is TGTGCCGGCAGTATACAGGGGGAAAAACTGTTTTTT.

This clonotype came up many times. The chain has TRBV7-2 and TRBJ1-1; D not certain. Germline CDR1 and CDR2: SGHTA and FQGNSA. CDR3 length: 15 residues. V lost 5 bases and J lost 1, with 14 bases in between. As DNA, the CDR3 is TGTGCCAGCAGCCCGAGGGTGGGTGGGAACACTGAAGCTTTCTTT. Translation: CASSPRVGGNTEAFF.

About this clonotype: The conserved final phenylalanine or tryptophan is absent from the CDR3, which likely points to a read error. The CDR3 region is CSVEVRDGGLYEQYS. CDR3 nucleotides: TGCAGCGTTGAAGTTCGGGACGGGGGGCTCTACGAGCAGTACTCC. The chain carries TRBV29-1 and TRBJ2-7, with D possibly matching TRBD2 (7 bases). Deletions cut 1 base from V and 3 bases from J, with 16 bases between. Germline assignment: CDR1 SQVTM and CDR2 ANQGSEA. The CDR3 runs to 15 residues.

There are many counts of this clonotype. The V call is TRBV6-1, the J call TRBJ2-1, with 7 bases fitting TRBD2. Germline V lookup: CDR1 MNHNS, CDR2 SASEGT. This CDR3 region has 13 residues. V was clipped by 5 bases and J by 9 bases; unmatched bases: 7. The CDR3 protein is CASSSRLASEQFF. As DNA, the CDR3 is TGTGCCAGCAGTAGCCGACTAGCTAGTGAGCAGTTCTTC.

This clonotype was observed many times. This chain connects TRBV6-2 or TRBV6-3 to TRBJ2-3, with TRBD2 identical over 14 bases. CDR1 MNHEY and CDR2 SVGEGT come from the germline V gene. J was trimmed by 0 bases and V by 6 bases; bases with no gene match: 8. This CDR3 is 18 amino acids long. CDR3 amino acids: CASSQGLAGAMSTDTQYF. CDR3 in DNA: TGTGCCAGCAGCCAGGGACTAGCGGGAGCAATGAGCACAGATACGCAGTATTTT.

The table lists this clonotype with many counts. The chain links TRBV5-1 to TRBJ2-5; maybe TRBD1 (5 bases). This CDR3 spans 12 amino acids. The germline CDR1 and CDR2 sequences are SGHRS and YFSETQ. Between the trimmed V and J ends, which lost 6 bases and 5 bases, there was a span of 11 bases. DNA of the CDR3: TGCGCCAGCACCCAGGGTGGGGAGACCCAGTACTTC. Its translation: CASTQGGETQYF. The full variable domain, in which reference TRBV5-1 and TRBJ2-5 provide the parts outside the CDR3, is KAGVTQTPRYLIKTRGQQVTLSCSPISGHRSVSWYQQTPGQGLQFLFEYFSETQRNKGNFPGRFSGRQFSNSRSEMNVSTLELGDSALYLCASTQGGETQYFGPGTRLLVL.

This clonotype was observed many times. The chain has TRBV12-3 or TRBV12-4 and TRBJ2-2; TRBD2 matches 7 bases. The CDR3 loop spans 14 amino acids. J gave up 4 bases and V 5 bases, and 4 bases lay outside the gene matches. The DNA of the CDR3 is TGTGCCAGCAGTAGGGACTACCCCACCGGGGAGCTGTTTTTT. It translates to CASSRDYPTGELFF.

This clonotype showed up just a few times. A much larger clone sits a single nucleotide away, making a read error possible. This rearrangement joins TRBV3-1 to TRBJ2-7, with D uncertain. The germline CDR1 and CDR2 sequences are LGHDT and YNNKEL (reference sequence). This CDR3 is 12 amino acids long. The CDR3 coding sequence is TGTGCCGGCAGCCCTAGTCGTTACGAGCAGTACTTC. Amino acid sequence: CAGSPSRYEQYF.

The chain carries TRBV10-1 and TRBJ2-7; D is possibly TRBD1 or TRBD2 (5 bases each). The CDR3 sequence is 13 residues long. V was trimmed by 11 bases and J by 1 base, leaving 15 bases between them. Per germline, CDR1 WNHNN and CDR2 SYGVQD (reference sequence). The DNA for the CDR3 is TGCGCCCCTACCGGGACGCCGTCCTACGAGCAGTACTTC. It translates to CAPTGTPSYEQYF.

In its sample, this clonotype was seen many times. The rearrangement links TRBV20-1 to TRBJ2-7, with D possibly being TRBD2 (6 bases). V was cut by 6 bases and J by 1 base, with 7 bases left in between. Germline values: CDR1 DFQATT, CDR2 SNEGSKA (reference sequence). This CDR3 is built from 11 residues. This chain's CDR3 is CSAGRSYEQYF. The CDR3 bases are TGCAGTGCGGGGAGGTCCTACGAGCAGTACTTC.

This sequence joins TRBV10-3 and TRBJ1-2, with D perhaps TRBD1 (6 bases). Trimming removed 6 bases from V and 3 bases from J, with 14 bases in between. CDR3 length: 14 residues. Germline loops: CDR1 ENHRY, CDR2 SYGVKD. CDR3 amino acids: CAIREDSVYYGYTF. CDR3 nucleotide sequence: TGTGCCATCAGGGAGGACAGTGTCTACTATGGCTACACCTTC.

The chain employs TRBV12-5 and TRBJ1-2; perhaps TRBD1 as D (6 bases). CDR1 and CDR2 from the germline V gene are LGHNT and FRNRAP. The CDR3 spans 15 residues. The CDR3 reads CASSLEGGIYRGYTF. DNA of the CDR3: TGTGCCAGTAGTCTCGAGGGGGGAATCTATCGGGGCTACACCTTC.

There are a few counts of this clonotype. This clone may be a read error of a much larger clone one base away. The V and J genes are TRBV9 and TRBJ1-2; TRBD1 aligns across 7 bases. Germline V gene data show CDR1 as SGDLS and CDR2 as YYNGEE. CDR3 length: 15 residues. The CDR3 DNA is TGTGCCAGCAGCGTAGAAGGGCAGGGGGTTTCTGGCTCCACCTTC. As protein: CASSVEGQGVSGSTF.

The chain carries TRBV28 and TRBJ2-5; weak D call: TRBD2 (5 bases). Looked up from germline, CDR1 is MDHEN and CDR2 is SYDVKM. This CDR3 is 13 amino acids long. Trimming removed 6 bases at V and 5 bases at J, with 13 bases between. The CDR3 reads CASSYTRAETQYF. CDR3 coding DNA: TGTGCCAGCAGCTATACTAGAGCGGAGACCCAGTACTTC.

There are many counts of this clonotype. This chain uses TRBV7-2 with TRBJ2-3; TRBD2 agrees at 13 bases. CDR1 and CDR2 from the germline V gene are SGHTA and FQGNSA. The junction had 10 bases not matched to a gene; V was cut back by 5 bases and J by 5 bases. This CDR3 is 17 amino acids long. The DNA for the CDR3 is TGTGCCAGCAGCCCTGGACTAGCGGGAGTCGTAGGAGATACGCAGTATTTT. It is translated as CASSPGLAGVVGDTQYF.

By share of the sample, this clonotype is hyperexpanded. This chain connects TRBV9 to TRBJ2-7, with D tentatively TRBD1 (5 bases). There are 13 residues in the CDR3. Germline V CDR1 and CDR2: SGDLS, YYNGEE. Trimming cost V 0 bases and J 5 bases, with 9 bases left between them. The CDR3, as DNA: TGTGCCAGCAGCGTAGGACAGTTCAACGAGCAGTACTTC. Residues: CASSVGQFNEQYF.

Turning to this clonotype: This CDR3 is missing its conserved last phenylalanine or tryptophan, likely due to a read error. The CDR3 bases are TGTGCCAGCAGCGACACGGAAGAGAACACCGGGGAGCTGTTTTTA. Its translation: CASSDTEENTGELFL. The J gene is TRBJ2-2, the V gene TRBV25-1, with no clear D. V gave up 6 bases and J gave up 1 base, with 12 bases separating them. The CDR3 is 15 amino acids. CDR1 MGHDK and CDR2 SYGVNS come from the germline V gene.

At least ten counts were recorded for this clonotype. The chain employs TRBV7-2 and TRBJ2-5; D is unresolved. Germline CDR1 is SGHTA and CDR2 is FQGNSA. CDR3 size: 14 residues. V lost 4 bases, J lost 2 bases, and 11 bases lay in between. The CDR3 spells CASSSGRGQETQYF. As DNA, the CDR3 is TGTGCCAGCAGCTCCGGCCGAGGTCAAGAGACCCAGTACTTC.

Comment on this clonotype: A much bigger clone sits one base away, suggesting this may be a read error. The J gene is TRBJ1-6, the V gene TRBV6-2 or TRBV6-3; D not resolved. The germline V gene encodes CDR1 MNHEY and CDR2 SVGEGT. There are 16 residues in the CDR3. This CDR3 reads CASSHSNVHRGSPLHF. DNA for the CDR3: TGTGCCAGCAGTCACTCGAATGTTCACAGAGGATCACCCCTCCACTTT.

The chain has TRBV10-3 and TRBJ1-1, with D maybe TRBD1 (5 bases). This CDR3 comprises 15 residues. CDR1 ENHRY and CDR2 SYGVKD come from the germline V gene. The ends were cut back, 6 bases at V and 1 base at J, with 15 bases in the middle. CDR3 region: CAIRDDMGPNTEAFF. The CDR3 coding sequence is TGTGCCATCAGGGACGATATGGGGCCGAACACTGAAGCTTTCTTT.

This clonotype showed up just once. One base away lies a much larger clone, so this may be a sequencing read error. V usage is TRBV3-2 and J usage is TRBJ2-3; the table assigns TRBD2, which was not confirmed against the DNA. The closer fit of TRBJ1-5 to the DNA end suggests the J call may be wrong. TRBV3-2 is given as a pseudogene. This CDR3 spans 14 amino acids. The CDR3 protein is CASSPGLQGDTQHF. The CDR3, as DNA: TGTGCCAGCAGCCCCGGACTACAAGGGGATACGCAGCATTTT.

There are many counts of this clonotype. This chain connects TRBV4-1 to TRBJ2-5; D is ambiguous. Germline values: CDR1 MGHRA, CDR2 YSYEKL. CDR3 size: 14 residues. Trimming took off 1 base at V and 0 bases at J, with 6 bases between the two ends. The CDR3 loop is CASSQGTNQETQYF. The CDR3 nucleotides read TGCGCCAGCAGCCAAGGGACGAACCAAGAGACCCAGTACTTC.

This clonotype was picked up many times. The CDR3 here is CASTRARSSGANVLTF. Here the CDR3 DNA reads TGTGCCAGCACCAGGGCAAGAAGCTCTGGGGCCAACGTCCTGACTTTC. The V and J genes are TRBV7-8 and TRBJ2-6; possible D gene TRBD1, 5 bases. Trimming removed 7 bases from V and 0 bases from J, with 13 bases in between. From germline, CDR1 is SGHVS and CDR2 FQNEAQ. The CDR3 has 16 amino acids.

This clonotype has ten or more counts. This chain uses TRBV19 with TRBJ2-3; tentative D call: TRBD1 (6 bases). The V gene's germline CDR1 is LNHDA and CDR2 SQIVND (reference sequence). The length of the CDR3 is 15 residues. Between the trimmed V and J ends, which lost 3 bases and 5 bases, there was a span of 15 bases. As DNA, the CDR3 is TGTGCCAGTAGTATTTGGCAGGGGACCGGAGATACGCAGTATTTT. It yields the protein CASSIWQGTGDTQYF.

Ten or more counts support this clonotype. The CDR3 region is CASIGHTRSTGELFF. Here the CDR3 DNA reads TGTGCCAGTATTGGTCACACGAGAAGCACCGGGGAGCTGTTTTTT. V is TRBV19 and J is TRBJ2-2; unclear D gene. Germline loops: CDR1 LNHDA, CDR2 SQIVND (reference sequence). The CDR3 extends over 15 amino acids. The ends were cut back, 7 bases at V and 4 bases at J, with 16 bases in the middle.

At least ten counts were recorded for this clonotype. The rearrangement joins TRBV10-3 to TRBJ1-2; no firm D call. Trimming cost V 6 bases and J 8 bases, with 25 bases left between them. The CDR3 is 16 amino acids. Germline CDR1 reads ENHRY; CDR2 reads SYGVKD. CDR3 region: CAIRTLEVKHSRGYTF. For the CDR3, the DNA is TGTGCCATCAGGACCCTCGAGGTGAAACACTCCCGGGGCTACACCTTC.

In its sample, this clonotype was seen a few times. A clone one base away is much larger, so this may be a read error. The chain employs TRBV5-5 and TRBJ2-5; TRBD2 is a possible D gene (6 bases). Germline V gives CDR1 SGHKS, CDR2 YYEKEE (reference sequence). V was trimmed by 4 bases and J by 4 bases, leaving 11 bases between them. The CDR3 covers 13 residues. The CDR3 DNA follows: TGTGCCAGCAGCCCGTGGGAGGCAGAGACCCAGTACTTC. This codes for CASSPWEAETQYF.